The TCR beta chain described here comes from a study of shared clonotypes between healthy human individuals. Looked up from germline, CDR1 is SEHNR and CDR2 is FQNEAQ (reference sequence). V lost 5 bases to trimming and J lost 5 bases; unmatched junction nucleotides: 11. The CDR3 is 15 amino acids. Recent vaccinations or acute infections were absent in the healthy HIV-negative adult donors. The study separated CD4+ cells into CD45RA+ naive and CD45RA-negative memory subsets. Researchers divided each subset's genomic DNA evenly across several immunoSEQ plates. In the sorted-subset replicate PCRs, about 200 ng DNA, tens of thousands of T cell genomes, was used. Sequencing was performed with immunoSEQ multiplex PCR; in TCRdb, only in-frame clones are kept and a portion is missing. The data contain over a million clones, 70% to 80% of them singletons.

The sequence was obtained from a man aged 18 to 30 in good health. Some clones in this sample may be carry-over from other donors' samples. Sample: memory CD4+ T cells from PBMCs. As to subset: CD45RA-negative fraction. The chain carries TRBV7-9 and TRBJ2-5, with 7 nucleotides matching TRBD2. The CDR3 spells CASSPTGGRVETQYF. The CDR3 nucleotides read TGTGCCAGCAGCCCGACGGGCGGGAGAGTTGAGACCCAGTACTTC.